These 22 T cell receptor beta chains came from one sample sequenced in a study of CD8 T cells in Susac syndrome. An input of roughly 0.5 to 1 ug of RNA was subjected to reverse transcription using random hexamers. A single record per CDR3 protein comes from TCRdb applying MiXCR to the immunoSEQ multiplex PCR reads. The sample consists of approximately 190,000 distinct CDR3 sequences, approximately 93% of them appearing once. Sequenced input: CD4+ T cells from PBMCs. The source is a human donor in good health.

This sequence joins TRBV9 and TRBJ1-6; possibly TRBD1 for D (5 bases). V was shortened by 0 bases and J by 0 bases, with 10 bases between the two germline ends. Germline-derived CDR1 and CDR2 are SGDLS and YYNGEE. This CDR3 is 17 amino acids long. The CDR3 DNA reads TGTGCCAGCAGCGTAGCTGGGGGAAGCTCCTATAATTCACCCCTCCACTTT. It encodes CASSVAGGSSYNSPLHF.

This clonotype was observed once. The rearrangement links TRBV29-1 to TRBJ2-3, with D perhaps matching TRBD1 (5 bases). The V gene's germline CDR1 is SQVTM and CDR2 ANQGSEA. There are 14 residues in the CDR3. The germline V and J ends were trimmed by 6 bases and 7 bases, with 20 bases remaining between them. CDR3 in DNA: TGCAGCGTAGACTCTTCAGGGTTAAGAAATACGCAGTATTTT. Translation gives CSVDSSGLRNTQYF.

The V and J genes are TRBV7-2 and TRBJ2-5; D perhaps matches TRBD1 (5 bases). The CDR3 extends over 15 amino acids. CDR1 and CDR2 (germline): SGHTA, FQGNSA. Trimming took 2 bases from V and 3 from J, leaving 13 bases between them. CDR3 in amino acids: CASSLSQRGKETQYF. The DNA for the CDR3 is TGTGCCAGCAGCTTATCGCAAAGGGGTAAAGAGACCCAGTACTTC.

The J gene is TRBJ2-1, the V gene TRBV19, with D perhaps matching TRBD1 (6 bases). Per the germline V gene, CDR1 is LNHDA and CDR2 is SQIVND (reference sequence). The ends were cut back, 7 bases at V and 0 bases at J, with 19 bases in the middle. CDR3 length: 17 residues. CDR3 amino acids: CASKGSYRDTSYNEQFF. The CDR3 DNA sequence: TGTGCCAGTAAGGGATCCTACAGGGACACCTCCTACAATGAGCAGTTCTTC.

This chain uses TRBV6-5 with TRBJ2-3; D possibly matches TRBD1 or TRBD2 (5 bases each). The CDR3 covers 17 residues. Germline V gene sequence: CDR1 MNHEY, CDR2 SVGAGI. Trimming left V 2 bases short and J 4 bases short, with 19 bases between. CDR3: CASSYPPRGIRSDTQYF. In DNA, the CDR3 is TGTGCCAGCAGTTACCCCCCCCGGGGCATTCGGTCAGATACGCAGTATTTT.

This rearrangement joins TRBV14 to TRBJ2-6; D possibly corresponds to TRBD1 (6 bases). V lost 5 bases and J 2 bases, leaving 13 bases between the germline ends. From germline, CDR1 is SGHDN and CDR2 FVKESK. The CDR3 is 16 residues long. CDR3 residues: CASSVGEGAGANVLTF. The CDR3 coding sequence is TGTGCCAGCAGCGTAGGCGAGGGGGCTGGGGCCAACGTCCTGACTTTC.

CDR3 residues: CASRKQGTYEQYV. CDR3 nucleotides: TGTGCCAGCAGGAAACAGGGTACCTACGAGCAGTACGTC. This sequence joins TRBV6-1 and TRBJ2-7; the D gene is possibly TRBD1 (6 bases). The CDR3 sequence is 13 residues long. Between the trimmed V and J ends, which lost 6 bases and 2 bases, there was a span of 11 bases. The V gene's germline CDR1 is MNHNS and CDR2 SASEGT.

The chain combines TRBV12-3 or TRBV12-4 with TRBJ2-6; no clear D. The CDR3 covers 15 residues. The V end lost 0 bases, the J end lost 0 bases, and 3 bases lay between the germline ends. In DNA, the CDR3 is TGTGCCAGCAGTTTAGCTGGCTCTGGGGCCAACGTCCTGACTTTC. The encoded protein is CASSLAGSGANVLTF.

V is TRBV12-3 or TRBV12-4 and J is TRBJ2-7; D ambiguous. V dropped 5 bases and J dropped 2 bases, with 7 bases sitting between them. This CDR3 has 12 residues. The CDR3 nucleotides are TGTGCCAGCAGTCTCTACACCTACGAGCAGTACTTC. Encoded protein: CASSLYTYEQYF.

The rearrangement uses TRBV20-1 and TRBJ1-2, with D maybe TRBD1 (6 bases). V was clipped by 3 bases and J by 7 bases, with 15 bases between them. Germline V lookup: CDR1 DFQATT, CDR2 SNEGSKA (reference sequence). The CDR3 extends over 13 amino acids. CDR3 sequence: CSARNREGSGYTF. CDR3 DNA: TGCAGTGCTAGGAACAGGGAGGGATCTGGCTACACCTTC.

The sample holds one count of this clonotype. V gene TRBV9 combines with J gene TRBJ2-7; 10 bases fit TRBD1. Germline lookup yields CDR1 SGDLS and CDR2 YYNGEE. The V and J ends lost 3 bases and 6 bases, in that order; junction bases with no gene match: 12. There are 16 residues in the CDR3. The CDR3 protein is CASSGGSGQGLSEQYF. CDR3 DNA: TGTGCCAGCAGCGGAGGATCGGGACAGGGGTTAAGCGAGCAGTACTTC.

The chain carries TRBV12-3 or TRBV12-4 and TRBJ1-2; no definite D call. With 4 bases removed from V and 2 bases from J, the gap between germline ends came to 14 bases. This CDR3 has 15 residues. In nucleotides, the CDR3 is TGTGCCAGCAGTTCCCCGAACGCGCGAAACTATGGCTACACCTTC. Its protein product is CASSSPNARNYGYTF.

The gene calls are TRBV13 and TRBJ2-5, with D maybe TRBD1 (6 bases). The CDR3 consists of 16 residues. Trimming pared 3 bases from V and 1 base from J, leaving 15 bases between. The germline gives CDR1 PRHDT, CDR2 FYEKMQ (reference sequence). CDR3 coding DNA: TGTGCCAGCAGCTTTAGGGGGAAGACAGGCCAAGAGACCCAGTACTTC. Protein: CASSFRGKTGQETQYF. Filled out from reference TRBV13 and TRBJ2-5, the complete variable domain reads AAGVIQSPRHLIKEKRETATLKCYPIPRHDTVYWYQQGPGQDPQFLISFYEKMQSDKGSIPDRFSAQQFSDYHSELNMSSLELGDSALYFCASSFRGKTGQETQYFGPGTRLLVL.

The rearrangement uses TRBV7-2 and TRBJ2-2; D is perhaps TRBD1 (6 bases). The CDR3 covers 14 residues. Germline V gene data show CDR1 as SGHTA and CDR2 as FQGNSA. V lost 2 bases and J lost 7, with 11 bases in between. The CDR3 is CASSLKQGYGELFF. CDR3 in DNA: TGTGCCAGCAGCTTAAAACAGGGATACGGGGAGCTGTTTTTT.

This sequence joins TRBV25-1 and TRBJ2-3; 11 bases are a match to TRBD2. J lost 7 bases, V lost 8 bases, and 5 bases had no gene match. This CDR3 contains 13 residues. CDR1 and CDR2 from the germline V gene are MGHDK and SYGVNS. CDR3 region: CASSSGGLNTQYF. CDR3 in DNA: TGTGCCAGCTCTAGCGGGGGGCTTAATACGCAGTATTTT.

CDR3 region: CASSRQGRYQPQHF. The CDR3 bases are TGTGCCAGCAGTCGACAGGGAAGGTATCAGCCCCAGCATTTT. The chain is built from TRBV5-6 and TRBJ1-5, with 7 positions matching TRBD1. The V segment lost 5 bases and the J segment 5 bases; nucleotides outside the gene matches: 7. The CDR3 extends over 14 amino acids. Germline V gene sequence: CDR1 SGHDT, CDR2 YYEEEE.

The chain joins TRBV20-1 to TRBJ2-3; D gene uncertain. Germline V gives CDR1 DFQATT, CDR2 SNEGSKA (reference sequence). Between the trimmed V and J ends, which lost 2 bases and 5 bases, there was a span of 14 bases. This CDR3 spans 14 amino acids. In DNA form, the CDR3 reads TGCAGTGCTAGATGGCAGATCTTGCTAGATACGCAGTATTTT. It is translated as CSARWQILLDTQYF.

J is TRBJ1-3 and V is TRBV29-1; possibly TRBD1 for D (5 bases). V dropped 0 bases and J dropped 8 bases, with 20 bases sitting between them. The CDR3 runs 16 residues. Germline V gene lookup returns CDR1 SQVTM and CDR2 ANQGSEA. DNA for the CDR3: TGCAGCGTTGAAGAGAGGGACGAGAGGGTCGGGGACACCATATATTTT. Protein product: CSVEERDERVGDTIYF.

This clonotype appeared a single time. V is TRBV30 and J is TRBJ1-1, with D hard to call. The germline gives CDR1 GTSNPN, CDR2 SVGIG (reference sequence). The V end lost 5 bases, the J end lost 1 base, and 11 bases lay between the germline ends. The CDR3 is 13 amino acids. CDR3 amino acids: CAWQHQRNTEAFF. The DNA for the CDR3 is TGTGCCTGGCAACATCAGAGGAACACTGAAGCTTTCTTT.

CDR3 bases: TGTGCCAGCAGCCTGCAGTCGGCCCTTGCAACTAATGAAAAACTGTTTTTT. Translating it yields CASSLQSALATNEKLFF. The J gene is TRBJ1-4, the V gene TRBV3-1; D is uncertain. Germline V CDR1 and CDR2: LGHDT, YNNKEL (reference sequence). The CDR3 is made up of 17 amino acids. V was cut by 4 bases and J by 0 bases, with 15 bases left in between.

The chain is built from TRBV7-3 and TRBJ2-6; D is undetermined. Trimming left V 4 bases short and J 0 bases short, with 13 bases between. The V gene's germline CDR1 is SGHTA and CDR2 FQGTGA. CDR3 size: 17 residues. CDR3 amino acids: CASSSVLLSSGANVLTF. The CDR3 DNA reads TGTGCCAGCAGCTCGGTCCTCTTGAGCTCTGGGGCCAACGTCCTGACTTTC.

The chain joins TRBV18 to TRBJ1-2; TRBD1 might be the D (5 bases). Germline V gene data show CDR1 as KGHSH and CDR2 as LQKENI. Trimming removed 2 bases from V and 11 bases from J, with 12 bases in between. The length of the CDR3 is 12 residues. For the CDR3, the DNA is TGTGCCAGCTCACCAAGCCAGGGTCGTTACACCTTC. It specifies CASSPSQGRYTF.